This is a list of T cell receptor beta chains from one sample in a study of immune characterization of retroperitoneal liposarcoma. One entry per CDR3 protein, called by TCRdb with MiXCR from the PCR reads. The sample has around 1,400 distinct CDR3 sequences, approximately 45% seen once. The sample was tumor tissue. The receptors were sampled from a female donor with retroperitoneal liposarcoma. Both conserved end residues are part of each CDR3. Fields, in order: D gene, J gene, clone size, V gene, CDR3 DNA, CDR3 protein. D genes are given only for firm matches. Size is stated for part of the rows, as once, few or many counts, or as a class when the clone is expanded.

d_gene: TRBD2
j_gene: TRBJ2-1
abundance: NA
v_gene: TRBV6-1
CDR3nt: TGTGCCAGCAGGACCGGGGCGGGGGGGACCTACGAGCAGTTCTTC
CDR3aa: CASRTGAGGTYEQFF

d_gene: NA
j_gene: TRBJ2-2
abundance: NA
v_gene: TRBV27
CDR3nt: TGTGCCACCAGGACCACCTTGAACACCGGGGAGCTGTTTTTT
CDR3aa: CATRTTLNTGELFF

d_gene: NA
j_gene: TRBJ2-6
abundance: NA
v_gene: TRBV6-5
CDR3nt: TGTGCCAGCAAGCAGGGGTCCGCTGGGGCCAACGTCCTGACTTTC
CDR3aa: CASKQGSAGANVLTF

d_gene: NA
j_gene: TRBJ1-1
abundance: NA
v_gene: TRBV10-1
CDR3nt: TGCGCCAGCAGTGCGGGACCGAACACTGAAGCTTTCTTT
CDR3aa: CASSAGPNTEAFF

d_gene: TRBD2
j_gene: TRBJ2-1
abundance: NA
v_gene: TRBV6-5
CDR3nt: TGTGCCAGCAGTCAAAAATACGGGACTAGTGTGTTCTTC
CDR3aa: CASSQKYGTSVFF

d_gene: TRBD1
j_gene: TRBJ2-1
abundance: few
v_gene: TRBV6-9
CDR3nt: TGTGCCGCCACCAGGGACAGCGACTTCTACGAGCAGTTCTTC
CDR3aa: CAATRDSDFYEQFF

d_gene: NA
j_gene: TRBJ2-1
abundance: NA
v_gene: TRBV7-2
CDR3nt: TGTGCCAGCAGCGGCGAGCTGGGTGTGGGAGAGACCCAGTTCTTC
CDR3aa: CASSGELGVGETQFF

d_gene: TRBD2
j_gene: TRBJ2-3
abundance: few
v_gene: TRBV6-1
CDR3nt: TGTGCCACCTCCGGGACTAGCGGGAACCCGGATACGCAGTATTTT
CDR3aa: CATSGTSGNPDTQYF

d_gene: NA
j_gene: TRBJ2-6
abundance: NA
v_gene: TRBV7-2
CDR3nt: TGTGCCAGCAGCCCAAGGCGGGGTCCTGGGGCCAACGTCCTGACTTTC
CDR3aa: CASSPRRGPGANVLTF

d_gene: TRBD1
j_gene: TRBJ2-7
abundance: large
v_gene: TRBV27
CDR3nt: TGTGCCAGCAGTTTTCAGGCAGGGACAGGAATTTCCTACGAGCAGTACTTC
CDR3aa: CASSFQAGTGISYEQYF

d_gene: NA
j_gene: TRBJ2-5
abundance: large
v_gene: TRBV6-1
CDR3nt: TGTGCCAGCAGTGTAGGGTCAGGCCAAGAGACCCAGTACTTC
CDR3aa: CASSVGSGQETQYF

d_gene: NA
j_gene: TRBJ2-3
abundance: NA
v_gene: TRBV12-3/TRBV12-4
CDR3nt: TGTGCCAGCAGTTTAGCCCCCGGGTTCGGCACAGATACGCAGTATTTT
CDR3aa: CASSLAPGFGTDTQYF

d_gene: TRBD1
j_gene: TRBJ2-4
abundance: large
v_gene: TRBV7-2
CDR3nt: TGTGCCAGCAGCTTAAGTTCGGGACAGGGGAAAAACATTCAGTACTTC
CDR3aa: CASSLSSGQGKNIQYF

d_gene: TRBD2
j_gene: TRBJ2-1
abundance: NA
v_gene: TRBV6-5
CDR3nt: TGTGCCAGCAGTTATTCAGCGGGAGGGCAATTCGGGCAGTTCTTC
CDR3aa: CASSYSAGGQFGQFF

d_gene: NA
j_gene: TRBJ2-1
abundance: NA
v_gene: TRBV6-1
CDR3nt: TGTGCCAGCAGTTTGCCCGCCGGTACAGGGTGGTACGAGCAGTTCTTC
CDR3aa: CASSLPAGTGWYEQFF

d_gene: NA
j_gene: TRBJ1-1
abundance: NA
v_gene: TRBV6-5
CDR3nt: TGTGCCAGCAGTTACACTAGTCGTGGGCTCACTGAAGCTTTCTTT
CDR3aa: CASSYTSRGLTEAFF

d_gene: NA
j_gene: TRBJ2-1
abundance: once
v_gene: TRBV7-6
CDR3nt: TGTGCCAGCAGCTCCATGGGTCGGGAGCAGTTCTTC
CDR3aa: CASSSMGREQFF